These 31 T cell receptor beta chains share one sample of origin, sequenced in a study of shared clonotypes between healthy human individuals. TCRdb's table, derived via immunoSEQ multiplex PCR, lists solely in-frame clones and lacks some. The table has over a million clones, about 75% seen once. The source material was memory CD4+ T cells sorted from blood. Stated subset: CD45RA-negative fraction. The receptors were gathered from a man between 18 and 35 years old in good health.

This clone was seen repeatedly, ten times or more. The chain has TRBV10-3 and TRBJ2-5; either TRBD1 or TRBD2 may supply D (5 bases each). V was shortened by 7 bases and J by 4 bases, with 13 bases between the two germline ends. This CDR3 has 13 amino acids. The V gene's germline CDR1 is ENHRY and CDR2 SYGVKD. The CDR3 reads CAITGDRGETQYF. CDR3 DNA: TGTGCCATCACTGGGGACCGGGGAGAGACCCAGTACTTC.

This clone was detected ten times or more. The chain uses TRBV27 and TRBJ1-1; D remains ambiguous. The V gene lost 5 bases and the J gene lost 6 bases, with 16 bases spanning the gap. Germline assignment: CDR1 MNHEY and CDR2 SMNVEV (reference sequence). The CDR3 length is 14 residues. DNA of the CDR3: TGTGCCAGCAGTACCCATAGTCCGGGCGCTGAAGCTTTCTTT. It specifies CASSTHSPGAEAFF.

CDR3 amino acids: CASSLTKADTQYF. CDR3 coding DNA: TGTGCCAGCAGCTTAACCAAGGCAGATACGCAGTATTTT. This chain connects TRBV7-3 to TRBJ2-3, with D unresolved. Trimming took off 0 bases at V and 4 bases at J, with 5 bases between the two ends. Per germline, CDR1 SGHTA and CDR2 FQGTGA. The CDR3 covers 13 residues.

V is TRBV6-5 and J is TRBJ2-5, with no clear D. The CDR3 has 15 amino acids. From germline, CDR1 is MNHEY and CDR2 SVGAGI. The V gene lost 6 bases and the J gene lost 5 bases, with 19 bases spanning the gap. The CDR3 DNA is TGTGCCAGCAGGACCGGCTCGGGCTTTACGGAGACCCAGTACTTC. Its translation: CASRTGSGFTETQYF.

The rearrangement joins TRBV6-5 to TRBJ2-5; D gene unclear. V was cut by 8 bases and J by 8 bases, with 15 bases left in between. CDR3 length: 12 residues. Germline-derived CDR1 and CDR2 are MNHEY and SVGAGI. CDR3 nucleotides: TGTGCCAGCGGTCCCGGCAGTGGCACCCAGTACTTC. Protein product: CASGPGSGTQYF.

A word on this clone: A junction boundary mismatches the germline segment, possibly from a read error. V gene TRBV28 combines with J gene TRBJ2-1; TRBD1 matches at 9 bases. The CDR3 has 12 amino acids. CDR1 is MDHEN, CDR2 SYDVKM, per germline. The CDR3 here is CASSLRTGGGIF. CDR3 sequence (DNA): TGTGCCAGCAGTTTACGTACAGGGGGCGGAATCTTC.

The V and J genes are TRBV29-1 and TRBJ1-2; D perhaps matches TRBD1 (6 bases). Per the germline V gene, CDR1 is SQVTM and CDR2 is ANQGSEA. The CDR3 has 13 amino acids. Trimming took off 7 bases at V and 6 bases at J, with 18 bases between the two ends. The CDR3 DNA is TGCAGCGCCTGGGACAACACGGGCAATGGCTACACCTTC. Translation: CSAWDNTGNGYTF.

The V gene is TRBV5-6, the J gene TRBJ1-2; perhaps TRBD1 as D (5 bases). This CDR3 comprises 16 residues. Germline CDR1 SGHDT, CDR2 YYEEEE. Trimming took off 3 bases at V and 8 bases at J, with 23 bases between the two ends. The CDR3 nucleotides are TGTGCCAGCAGCTGGGACCTGGGACCCCAACAAAAAGGCTACACCTTC. Translated: CASSWDLGPQQKGYTF.

The J gene is TRBJ2-7, the V gene TRBV19, with D perhaps matching TRBD1 (5 bases). The CDR3 is 15 amino acids. Germline V lookup: CDR1 LNHDA, CDR2 SQIVND (reference sequence). V was clipped by 2 bases and J by 5 bases, with 16 bases between them. The CDR3 here is CASSIRQGARDEQYF. CDR3 bases: TGTGCCAGTAGTATACGGCAGGGCGCGAGAGACGAGCAGTACTTC.

This chain uses TRBV29-1 with TRBJ1-1, with D unresolved. Germline lookup yields CDR1 SQVTM and CDR2 ANQGSEA. The germline V and J ends were trimmed by 4 bases and 1 base, with 10 bases remaining between them. This CDR3 has 13 residues. CDR3 residues: CSVVGRANTEAFF. For the CDR3, the DNA is TGCAGCGTTGTGGGCAGAGCGAACACTGAAGCTTTCTTT.

V is TRBV27 and J is TRBJ1-2; D gene uncertain. CDR1 and CDR2 from the germline V gene are MNHEY and SMNVEV (reference sequence). V was shortened by 3 bases and J by 8 bases, with 13 bases between the two germline ends. This CDR3 comprises 13 residues. Here the CDR3 reads CASSFSRGNGYTF. CDR3 DNA: TGTGCCAGCAGTTTCTCAAGAGGGAACGGCTACACCTTC.

As regards this clone: This specimen includes other DNA sequences encoding the same CDR3. The chain is built from TRBV7-2 and TRBJ1-2; 8 bases agree with TRBD1. The V gene end was trimmed by 1 base and the J gene end by 8 bases; junction bases not matched to a gene: 6. CDR3 length: 14 amino acids. Germline V gives CDR1 SGHTA, CDR2 FQGNSA. The CDR3 region is CASSLGQGARGYTF. The CDR3 DNA reads TGTGCCAGCAGCTTAGGGCAGGGGGCACGGGGCTACACCTTC.

The rearrangement joins TRBV11-2 to TRBJ2-1, with 8 bases aligning to TRBD2. V trimming: 4 bases; J trimming: 4 bases; junction bases outside the gene matches: 6. The CDR3 is made up of 15 amino acids. The germline V gene has CDR1 SGHAT and CDR2 FQNNGV. Here the CDR3 reads CASSSGGPGYNEQFF. The CDR3, as DNA: TGTGCCAGCAGCTCGGGAGGGCCAGGGTACAATGAGCAGTTCTTC.

The chain couples TRBV7-9 to TRBJ2-7, with D possibly TRBD1 on 6 matching bases. V shed 5 bases and J shed 5 bases, with 22 bases lying between them. Germline values: CDR1 SEHNR, CDR2 FQNEAQ (reference sequence). The CDR3 is 16 residues long. The CDR3 loop reads CASSRNIAGVWDEQYF. CDR3 nucleotides: TGTGCCAGCAGCCGTAACATCGCAGGGGTGTGGGACGAGCAGTACTTC.

V is TRBV29-1 and J is TRBJ2-7, with D tentatively TRBD1 (5 bases). The germline V gene has CDR1 SQVTM and CDR2 ANQGSEA. This CDR3 is built from 12 residues. Deletions cut 6 bases from V and 2 bases from J, with 11 bases between. The CDR3 spells CSVQGGTYEQYF. The CDR3 DNA reads as TGCAGCGTCCAGGGTGGCACCTACGAGCAGTACTTC.

V and J are TRBV2 and TRBJ2-1; D possibly corresponds to TRBD2 (5 bases). V was shortened by 0 bases and J by 12 bases, with 12 bases between the two germline ends. The CDR3 loop spans 13 amino acids. Looked up from germline, CDR1 is SNHLY and CDR2 is FYNNEI. This CDR3 is CASSEALGRGQFF. For the CDR3, the DNA is TGTGCCAGCAGTGAAGCGCTGGGGAGAGGGCAGTTCTTC.

The chain has TRBV27 and TRBJ1-1; 7 bases agree with TRBD1. CDR3 length: 14 residues. With 4 bases clipped from V and 9 bases from J, the junction kept 11 bases outside the gene matches. The V gene's germline CDR1 is MNHEY and CDR2 SMNVEV (reference sequence). CDR3 nucleotide sequence: TGTGCCAGCAGTTCAACCTCAACAGGGGTAAAAGCTTTCTTT. It codes for CASSSTSTGVKAFF.

In regard to this clone: In the same sample, other DNA sequences code for this CDR3. J is TRBJ2-2 and V is TRBV5-4, with D possibly TRBD1 on 6 matching bases. In germline, CDR1 is SGHNT, CDR2 YYREEE (reference sequence). V lost 0 bases, J lost 4 bases, and 7 bases lay in between. The CDR3 spans 14 residues. The chain's CDR3 is CASSLGGRTGELFF. The CDR3 coding sequence is TGTGCCAGCAGCTTGGGGGGGCGCACCGGGGAGCTGTTTTTT.

This clone occurred a few times. The chain couples TRBV5-1 to TRBJ1-1; 9 bases match TRBD1. V was clipped by 4 bases and J by 4 bases; unmatched bases: 8. CDR3 size: 15 residues. Germline lookup yields CDR1 SGHRS and CDR2 YFSETQ. The CDR3 sequence: CASSVGQGGLTEAFF. The CDR3 DNA sequence: TGCGCCAGCAGCGTGGGACAGGGTGGGCTCACTGAAGCTTTCTTT.

J is TRBJ2-7 and V is TRBV6-1; 10 bases line up with TRBD1. Germline trimming cut 4 bases from V and 2 bases from J; bases unmatched to any gene: 5. This CDR3 is 15 amino acids long. The germline V gene encodes CDR1 MNHNS and CDR2 SASEGT. The chain's CDR3 is CASSVGQGKAYEQYF. The CDR3 nucleotides read TGTGCCAGCAGTGTGGGACAGGGGAAGGCCTACGAGCAGTACTTC.

The CDR3 nucleotides are TGTGCCAGCAGCTTGACGGACGGGATCTATGGCTACACCTTC. Its protein product is CASSLTDGIYGYTF. The chain carries TRBV5-6 and TRBJ1-2; D unresolved. This CDR3 is 14 amino acids long. CDR1 is SGHDT, CDR2 YYEEEE, per germline. V was cut by 1 base and J by 4 bases, with 11 bases left in between.

The chain joins TRBV5-4 to TRBJ2-3, with 12 bases fitting TRBD1. From germline, CDR1 is SGHNT and CDR2 YYREEE (reference sequence). With 3 bases clipped from V and 4 bases from J, the junction kept 3 bases outside the gene matches. CDR3 length: 15 residues. The chain's CDR3 is CASSWDRGQSDTQYF. For the CDR3, the DNA is TGTGCCAGCAGCTGGGACAGGGGGCAGTCAGATACGCAGTATTTT.

The gene calls are TRBV5-1 and TRBJ2-5; possible D gene TRBD1, 5 bases. CDR1 SGHRS and CDR2 YFSETQ come from the germline V gene. The CDR3 length is 13 residues. V gave up 4 bases and J gave up 3 bases, with 10 bases separating them. Written as DNA, the CDR3 is TGCGCCAGCAGCCCACGCAGGGAAGAGACCCAGTACTTC. Protein sequence: CASSPRREETQYF.

The chain uses TRBV14 and TRBJ1-2, with TRBD1 identical over 8 bases. CDR1 is SGHDN and CDR2 is FVKESK in the germline V gene. Losses at the gene ends were 5 bases for V and 4 bases for J; bases not matched to a gene: 9. The CDR3 runs to 15 residues. The CDR3 DNA reads TGTGCCAGCAGCTCTCGGACAGGGACGGGCTATGGCTACACCTTC. Encoded protein: CASSSRTGTGYGYTF.

The V gene is TRBV18, the J gene TRBJ2-1; D tentatively reads TRBD1 or TRBD2 (5 bases each). The CDR3 runs to 18 residues. From germline, CDR1 is KGHSH and CDR2 LQKENI. V gave up 4 bases and J gave up 0 bases, with 19 bases separating them. CDR3 region: CASSLLLPGRSSYNEQFF. The DNA of the CDR3 is TGTGCCAGCTCACTCCTCCTCCCGGGACGGAGCTCCTACAATGAGCAGTTCTTC.

The chain couples TRBV27 to TRBJ2-4; D is uncertain. Trimming stripped 8 bases from V and 5 bases from J, with 16 bases between. The CDR3 runs to 14 residues. Germline values: CDR1 MNHEY, CDR2 SMNVEV (reference sequence). CDR3 protein: CASRPSALENIQYF. The CDR3 coding sequence is TGTGCCAGCCGTCCCTCGGCATTGGAAAACATTCAGTACTTC.

As DNA, the CDR3 is TGTGCCAGCTCCGGACTCAACAATCAGCCCCAGCATTTT. It is translated as CASSGLNNQPQHF. The chain joins TRBV6-5 to TRBJ1-5, with no clear D. Trimming removed 8 bases at V and 3 bases at J, with 11 bases between. CDR3 length: 13 residues. Germline V CDR1 and CDR2: MNHEY, SVGAGI.

This clone was recorded a few times. The rearrangement links TRBV18 to TRBJ1-2, with D possibly TRBD1 on 5 matching bases. The CDR3 extends over 17 amino acids. Germline CDR1 reads KGHSH; CDR2 reads LQKENI. The V end was cut by 2 bases, the J end by 6 bases, with 22 bases between. The CDR3 spells CASSPSPRGEGRHGYTF. CDR3 DNA: TGTGCCAGCTCACCATCTCCTCGGGGAGAGGGGAGACATGGCTACACCTTC. Combining the CDR3 with reference TRBV18 and TRBJ1-2 gives the whole variable domain NAGVMQNPRHLVRRRGQEARLRCSPMKGHSHVYWYRQLPEEGLKFMVYLQKENIIDESGMPKERFSAEFPKEGPSILRIQQVVRGDSAAYFCASSPSPRGEGRHGYTFGSGTRLTVV.

J is TRBJ2-7 and V is TRBV28; D is ambiguous. This CDR3 contains 14 residues. CDR1 is MDHEN, CDR2 SYDVKM, per germline. Deletions cut 6 bases from V and 3 bases from J, with 15 bases between. CDR3 in amino acids: CASSSTGPVYEQYF. In DNA, the CDR3 is TGTGCCAGCAGCTCCACCGGGCCAGTCTACGAGCAGTACTTC. Supplemented by reference TRBV28 and TRBJ2-7, the full variable domain reads DVKVTQSSRYLVKRTGEKVFLECVQDMDHENMFWYRQDPGLGLRLIYFSYDVKMKEKGDIPEGYSVSREKKERFSLILESASTNQTSMYLCASSSTGPVYEQYFGPGTRLTVT.

The CDR3 is CASSLSRGSSFGAFF. Here the CDR3 DNA reads TGTGCCAGCAGCTTAAGTCGGGGTTCTTCTTTTGGAGCTTTCTTT. This chain links TRBV11-2 with TRBJ1-1; the D is unclear. This CDR3 contains 15 residues. The germline gives CDR1 SGHAT, CDR2 FQNNGV. Between the trimmed V and J ends, which lost 2 bases and 10 bases, there was a span of 20 bases.

This clone was detected only once. CDR3 amino acids: CATFIRGYGYTF. CDR3 coding DNA: TGTGCCACCTTCATCCGGGGGTATGGCTACACCTTC. This chain joins TRBV19 and TRBJ1-2; maybe TRBD1 (5 bases). Germline V lookup: CDR1 LNHDA, CDR2 SQIVND (reference sequence). Trimming took off 10 bases at V and 5 bases at J, with 14 bases between the two ends. CDR3 length: 12 amino acids.